These 24 T cell receptor beta chains were all obtained from the same sample, sequenced in a study of blood T cell repertoires in COVID-19. Some clones are missing from TCRdb's copy, which holds only in-frame ones; the method was immunoSEQ multiplex PCR. The sample shows approximately 250,000 clones, around nine tenths of them seen only once. Sequencing used peripheral blood. All receptors come from a man aged 35-49 years with active or convalescent COVID-19.

The genes are TRBV6-8 and TRBJ2-1; D remains ambiguous. Germline CDR1 MNHGY, CDR2 SAAAGT. V lost 3 bases, J lost 0 bases, and 9 bases lay in between. The CDR3 runs 15 residues. The CDR3 is CASSYLLGSYNEQFF. The CDR3 region has the DNA TGTGCCAGCAGTTATCTTCTAGGCTCCTACAATGAGCAGTTCTTC.

J is TRBJ2-1 and V is TRBV6-6; 10 nucleotides agree with TRBD1. CDR1 and CDR2 (germline): MNHNY, SVGAGI (reference sequence). CDR3 length: 18 residues. V lost 5 bases and J lost 4; bases outside the gene matches: 14. The CDR3 nucleotides read TGTGCCAGCAGTCCGCCGGAGGGACAGGGGAGGGTATACAATGAGCAGTTCTTC. It encodes CASSPPEGQGRVYNEQFF.

The J gene is TRBJ2-3, the V gene TRBV2; no clear D gene. V lost 5 bases and J 3 bases, leaving 9 bases between the germline ends. This CDR3 contains 13 residues. CDR1 is SNHLY, CDR2 FYNNEI, per germline. CDR3 bases: TGTGCCAGCAGTCCCCAATTGACAGATACGCAGTATTTT. This sequence encodes CASSPQLTDTQYF.

This clone was seen only once. The V and J genes are TRBV19 and TRBJ2-3, with 9 bases fitting TRBD2. There are 15 residues in the CDR3. The V gene's germline CDR1 is LNHDA and CDR2 SQIVND (reference sequence). J lost 2 bases, V lost 5 bases, and 5 bases had no gene match. The CDR3 DNA sequence: TGTGCCAGTAGTCAAACTAGCGGGTACACAGATACGCAGTATTTT. The encoded protein is CASSQTSGYTDTQYF. Full variable domain (rest looked up from reference TRBV19 and TRBJ2-3): DGGITQSPKYLFRKEGQNVTLSCEQNLNHDAMYWYRQDPGQGLRLIYYSQIVNDFQKGDIAEGYSVSREKKESFPLTVTSAQKNPTAFYLCASSQTSGYTDTQYFGPGTRLTVL.

The chain has TRBV19 and TRBJ2-1, with 10 bases that match TRBD1. Trimming took 3 bases from V and 5 from J; bases not matched to a gene: 4. This CDR3 region has 15 residues. Germline V lookup: CDR1 LNHDA, CDR2 SQIVND (reference sequence). CDR3 amino acids: CASSIAGTGDNEQFF. The CDR3 DNA follows: TGTGCCAGTAGTATCGCCGGGACAGGGGACAATGAGCAGTTCTTC.

The chain uses TRBV27 and TRBJ1-2; possible D gene TRBD1, 6 bases. V was pared by 7 bases and J by 2 bases, with 17 bases between. The CDR3 totals 15 residues. The germline gives CDR1 MNHEY, CDR2 SMNVEV (reference sequence). The CDR3 sequence: CASTAGDPSNYGYTF. CDR3 sequence (DNA): TGTGCCAGCACCGCAGGGGACCCCTCAAACTATGGCTACACCTTC.

The chain links TRBV18 to TRBJ2-2; weak D call: TRBD2 (5 bases). CDR3 length: 15 amino acids. V shed 3 bases and J shed 3 bases, with 11 bases lying between them. Per the germline V gene, CDR1 is KGHSH and CDR2 is LQKENI. CDR3 nucleotides: TGTGCCAGCTCACCCAACGGGATCCACACCGGGGAGCTGTTTTTT. Translation: CASSPNGIHTGELFF.

The table lists this clone with a few counts. The V and J genes are TRBV2 and TRBJ1-5; TRBD1 aligns across 7 bases. The junction had 5 bases not matched to a gene; V was cut back by 0 bases and J by 3 bases. This CDR3 has 16 amino acids. Germline-derived CDR1 and CDR2 are SNHLY and FYNNEI. CDR3 residues: CASSEARQGLNQPQHF. For the CDR3, the DNA is TGTGCCAGCAGTGAAGCTCGACAGGGCCTCAATCAGCCCCAGCATTTT.

V is TRBV4-2 and J is TRBJ1-4; 7 nucleotides agree with TRBD1. With V trimmed by 0 bases and J by 5 bases, 6 bases remained unmatched. Germline CDR1 LGHNA, CDR2 YNFKEQ. The CDR3 runs 16 residues. The CDR3 DNA is TGTGCCAGCAGCCAAGATCTGCGCAGGGGGAATGAAAAACTGTTTTTT. Translating it yields CASSQDLRRGNEKLFF.

The chain links TRBV20-1 to TRBJ2-7; tentative D call: TRBD1 (5 bases). Trimming stripped 6 bases from V and 1 base from J, with 7 bases between. The CDR3 runs 11 residues. Looked up from germline, CDR1 is DFQATT and CDR2 is SNEGSKA (reference sequence). CDR3 protein: CSADISYEQYF. CDR3 in DNA: TGCAGTGCGGACATATCCTACGAGCAGTACTTC.

The V call is TRBV3-1 (or the pseudogene TRBV3-2), the J call TRBJ2-1; possible D gene TRBD2, 6 bases. The CDR3 has 15 residues. V lost 2 bases and J 10 bases, leaving 18 bases between the germline ends. Germline V gives CDR1 LGHDT, CDR2 YNNKEL (reference sequence). This chain's CDR3 is CASSQRGPQGREQFF. The CDR3 DNA follows: TGTGCCAGCAGCCAAAGAGGGCCCCAAGGGAGGGAGCAGTTCTTC.

The V call is TRBV6-5, the J call TRBJ2-1; D uncertain. The CDR3 runs 12 residues. V lost 7 bases, J lost 2 bases, and 6 bases lay in between. The germline V gene encodes CDR1 MNHEY and CDR2 SVGAGI. The CDR3, as DNA: TGTGCCAGCAAGCAGGCCTACAATGAGCAGTTCTTC. Its translation is CASKQAYNEQFF.

V gene TRBV9 combines with J gene TRBJ2-1, with D perhaps matching TRBD2 (5 bases). CDR1 and CDR2 from the germline V gene are SGDLS and YYNGEE. CDR3 size: 12 residues. The ends were cut back, 3 bases at V and 12 bases at J, with 13 bases in the middle. The CDR3 spells CASSAPGEGQFF. CDR3 nucleotides: TGTGCCAGCAGCGCCCCGGGCGAGGGGCAGTTCTTC.

The rearrangement links TRBV30 to TRBJ2-1; D unclear. The V gene lost 0 bases and the J gene lost 9 bases, with 6 bases spanning the gap. This CDR3 region has 11 residues. Germline CDR1 reads GTSNPN; CDR2 reads SVGIG (reference sequence). CDR3 sequence reads: CAWSVLAEQFF. The CDR3 DNA is TGTGCCTGGAGTGTACTTGCTGAGCAGTTCTTC.

The chain has TRBV4-1 and TRBJ2-1; D may be TRBD1 (5 bases). Germline values: CDR1 MGHRA, CDR2 YSYEKL. The CDR3 consists of 15 residues. Trimming left V 3 bases short and J 3 bases short, with 12 bases between. The CDR3 DNA follows: TGCGCCAGCAGCCATATGACAGCCGACTACAATGAGCAGTTCTTC. Translating gives CASSHMTADYNEQFF.

This chain connects TRBV7-3 to TRBJ2-1; 12 bases line up with TRBD2. Germline CDR1 SGHTA, CDR2 FQGTGA. This CDR3 comprises 14 residues. The V gene end was trimmed by 5 bases and the J gene end by 7 bases; junction bases not matched to a gene: 3. CDR3 region: CASSAGTSGNEQFF. DNA of the CDR3: TGTGCCAGCAGCGCCGGGACTAGCGGGAATGAGCAGTTCTTC.

This chain connects TRBV15 to TRBJ1-3, with D possibly being TRBD1 (5 bases). This CDR3 has 13 amino acids. V lost 5 bases and J 3 bases, leaving 8 bases between the germline ends. CDR1 is LNHNV and CDR2 is YYDKDF in the germline V gene (reference sequence). CDR3 region: CATSAGDGNTIYF. CDR3 DNA: TGTGCCACCAGCGCGGGGGATGGAAACACCATATATTTT.

The CDR3 protein is CATSVGTGRGMNTEAFF. The CDR3 nucleotides are TGTGCCACCAGCGTGGGGACAGGTCGAGGGATGAACACTGAAGCTTTCTTT. This chain connects TRBV15 to TRBJ1-1; TRBD1 aligns across 8 bases. There are 17 residues in the CDR3. Germline V gene data show CDR1 as LNHNV and CDR2 as YYDKDF (reference sequence). V trimming: 5 bases; J trimming: 0 bases; junction bases outside the gene matches: 11.

In this sample, this clone turned up a few times. The genes are TRBV7-9 and TRBJ1-2; perhaps TRBD1 as D (5 bases). The V and J ends lost 5 bases and 4 bases respectively, with 23 bases between them. The CDR3 loop spans 17 amino acids. Germline V gives CDR1 SEHNR, CDR2 FQNEAQ (reference sequence). The CDR3 reads CASSPVRGITGRYGYTF. CDR3 in DNA: TGTGCCAGCAGCCCAGTCCGGGGGATAACAGGCCGCTATGGCTACACCTTC.

The chain employs TRBV28 and TRBJ1-6; possibly TRBD1 for D (6 bases). CDR3 length: 12 residues. V shed 10 bases and J shed 13 bases, with 17 bases lying between them. The germline V gene has CDR1 MDHEN and CDR2 SYDVKM. As DNA, the CDR3 is TGTGCCATCACCTCAGGGGTTTTGCCCCTCCACTTT. It specifies CAITSGVLPLHF.

The genes are TRBV11-2 and TRBJ2-5; 10 positions match TRBD2. The CDR3 is 15 amino acids. Looked up from germline, CDR1 is SGHAT and CDR2 is FQNNGV. Unmatched junction bases numbered 6, after V lost 3 bases and J lost 5 bases. The CDR3 sequence is CASSFSGGPEETQYF. The CDR3 nucleotides are TGTGCCAGCAGCTTTAGCGGGGGGCCGGAGGAGACCCAGTACTTC.

The rearrangement uses TRBV19 and TRBJ1-6; 7 bases align to TRBD1. The CDR3 extends over 15 amino acids. CDR1 LNHDA and CDR2 SQIVND come from the germline V gene (reference sequence). Germline trimming cut 3 bases from V and 8 bases from J; bases unmatched to any gene: 7. The CDR3 DNA follows: TGTGCCAGTAGTATTAATAACAGGGGTGATTCACCCCTCCACTTT. This codes for CASSINNRGDSPLHF.

The chain links TRBV7-2 to TRBJ1-2; perhaps TRBD1 as D (6 bases). Deletions cut 8 bases from V and 5 bases from J, with 18 bases between. Looked up from germline, CDR1 is SGHTA and CDR2 is FQGNSA. The CDR3 covers 14 residues. The CDR3 loop reads CASQPRTEHYGYTF. The CDR3 DNA reads TGTGCCAGCCAACCACGGACAGAGCATTATGGCTACACCTTC.

This clone was counted a few times. V gene TRBV5-5 combines with J gene TRBJ1-5, with unresolved D. The germline V gene encodes CDR1 SGHKS and CDR2 YYEKEE (reference sequence). Trimming left V 0 bases short and J 11 bases short, with 15 bases between. The CDR3 is 14 residues long. CDR3 sequence (DNA): TGTGCCAGCAGCTTGGCCGGGCCGGGAGTAGCCCAGCATTTT. This gives the protein CASSLAGPGVAQHF.